These T cell receptor beta chains were read from a single sample in a study of T cell responses to AZD1222 COVID-19 vaccine. Clones were sequenced by immunoSEQ multiplex PCR, and TCRdb holds only the in-frame ones, with some missing. The sample has roughly 120,000 clones, approximately 87% seen once; the top ten hold roughly 3.5%. This specimen was peripheral blood, taken on day 0 of AZD1222 vaccination. These receptors came from an adult in good health. Both conserved end residues are part of each CDR3. D genes are given only for firm matches. Some rows mark clone size as missing; the rest say once, few, many or name a class of expanded clone.

clone size,V gene,J gene,D gene,CDR3 DNA,CDR3 protein
-,TRBV5-4,TRBJ1-2,-,TGTGCCAGCAGCTCCCCCGGACGGGCTTGGGGCTACACCTTC,CASSSPGRAWGYTF
-,TRBV3-1/TRBV3-2,TRBJ1-4,-,TGTGCCAGCAGCCAAACAGGGTGCGAAAAACTGTTTTTT,CASSQTGCEKLFF
-,TRBV6-6,TRBJ2-1,-,TGTGCCAGCAACATCAGGGTAAATGAGCAGTTCTTC,CASNIRVNEQFF
-,TRBV6-1,TRBJ1-2,TRBD1,TGTGCCAGCAGTGACAGGGGGCTCTATGGCTACACCTTC,CASSDRGLYGYTF
-,TRBV18,TRBJ1-5,-,TGTGCCAGCTCACAGGCCGGGGCAGGGGTGCAGCCCCAGCATTTT,CASSQAGAGVQPQHF
-,TRBV13,TRBJ2-7,-,TGTGCCAGCAGCATAACAGGGCCCGAGCAGTACTTC,CASSITGPEQYF
-,TRBV19,TRBJ1-3,-,TGTGCCAGTAGCAGGGGTTTTCGTCCCTCTGGAAACACCATATATTTT,CASSRGFRPSGNTIYF
-,TRBV7-9,TRBJ2-7,-,TGTGCCAGCAGCCTATTCTCCTACGAGCAGTACTTC,CASSLFSYEQYF
-,TRBV9,TRBJ1-4,-,TGTGCCAGCAGCACACAGGCAGTTAATGAAAAACTGTTTTTT,CASSTQAVNEKLFF
-,TRBV5-1,TRBJ1-4,-,TGCGCCAGCAGCTTCGGGGGGGCTAATGAAAAACTGTTTTTT,CASSFGGANEKLFF
-,TRBV15,TRBJ2-3,TRBD2,TGTGCCACCAGCAGAGATCGGCGGGGGAGCACAGATACGCAGTATTTT,CATSRDRRGSTDTQYF
-,TRBV27,TRBJ2-7,-,TGTGCCAGCAGTCCCAGGGGCCTCTACTACGAGCAGTACTTC,CASSPRGLYYEQYF
-,TRBV7-2,TRBJ2-7,TRBD2,TGTGCCAGCAGCTTAGGACTAGCGGGTCAATACGAGCAGTACTTC,CASSLGLAGQYEQYF
-,TRBV7-6,TRBJ1-3,-,TGTGCCAGCAGCCCTAGAGTGGGGACAATTCATTTT,CASSPRVGTIHF
-,TRBV7-2,TRBJ1-6,-,TGTGCCAGCAGCTTAAATTCACCCCTCCACTTT,CASSLNSPLHF
-,TRBV6-5,TRBJ2-7,-,TGTGCCAGCAGTTACGCCGTGAGCTCCTACGAGCAGTACTTC,CASSYAVSSYEQYF
-,TRBV11-3,TRBJ2-1,-,TGTGCCAGCAGCCCCCGAACCGGCTCGGGGTTCTTC,CASSPRTGSGFF
few,TRBV9,TRBJ1-2,TRBD1,TGTGCCAGCAGCTCAGGGGGGGGACTCTATGGCTACACCTTC,CASSSGGGLYGYTF
-,TRBV18,TRBJ2-5,TRBD1,TGTGCCAGCACAGGGGAGAACAAGAGGGAGACCCAGTACTTC,CASTGENKRETQYF
-,TRBV5-4,TRBJ1-1,TRBD1,TGTGCCAGCAGCTACTACAGGGGAGGTAGCACTGAAGCTTTCTTT,CASSYYRGGSTEAFF
-,TRBV11-2,TRBJ2-1,-,TGTGCCAGCCAATCTCGGGGGGCCTTATCCTACAATGAGCAGTTCTTC,CASQSRGALSYNEQFF
once,TRBV14,TRBJ1-2,TRBD1,TGTGCCAGCAGCAACTGGGACAGGGAAGGCTATGGCTACACCTTC,CASSNWDREGYGYTF
-,TRBV5-1,TRBJ1-1,-,TGCGCCAGCAGAATAGCAGGGGCCAACACTGAAGCTTTCTTT,CASRIAGANTEAFF
few,TRBV18,TRBJ1-6,-,TGTGCCAGCTCCCGGGACGCAACGGTAAATTCACCCCTCCACTTT,CASSRDATVNSPLHF
-,TRBV29-1,TRBJ1-2,-,TGCAGCGTTGAATTTTCCGACGCGGTCAAAGGCTACACCTTC,CSVEFSDAVKGYTF
few,TRBV5-4,TRBJ1-1,-,TGTGCCAGCAGGCAGGGGTCGGACACTGAAGCTTTCTTT,CASRQGSDTEAFF
-,TRBV4-1,TRBJ2-1,TRBD1,TGCGCCAGCAGCCAAGAGGGGACAGGGTATGGCAATGAGCAGTTCTTC,CASSQEGTGYGNEQFF
-,TRBV5-1,TRBJ2-2,-,TGCGCCAGCAGCTCCGACAGGTACACCGGGGAGCTGTTTTTT,CASSSDRYTGELFF
-,TRBV7-2,TRBJ2-3,-,TGTGCCAGCAGCTTTGGAGATACGCAGTATTTT,CASSFGDTQYF
-,TRBV6-2/TRBV6-3,TRBJ1-5,-,TGTGCCAGCAGCCCGGGTGGGCCCCAGCATTTT,CASSPGGPQHF
few,TRBV5-6,TRBJ1-6,-,TGTGCCAGCAGCCATGTTGGACAGAATAATTCACCCCTCCACTTT,CASSHVGQNNSPLHF
once,TRBV4-2,TRBJ2-1,TRBD2,TGTGCCAGCAGCCCGACTAGCGGTAACTACAATGAGCAGTTCTTC,CASSPTSGNYNEQFF
-,TRBV28,TRBJ2-1,-,TGTGCCAGCAGTTTGAGGCGGGTGGCAGACAATGAGCAGTTCTTC,CASSLRRVADNEQFF
-,TRBV15,TRBJ1-5,-,TGTGCCACCAGCAGAGACAGGATAGATCAGCCCCAGCATTTT,CATSRDRIDQPQHF
-,TRBV7-9,TRBJ1-3,-,TGTGCCAGCAGCCCCGGAAACACCATATATTTT,CASSPGNTIYF
once,TRBV29-1,TRBJ1-1,-,TGCAGCGTGAGACATAACACTGAAGCTTTCTTT,CSVRHNTEAFF
-,TRBV2,TRBJ1-1,-,TGTGCCAGCAGTGCAGACATGAACACTGAAGCTTTCTTT,CASSADMNTEAFF
-,TRBV16,TRBJ1-1,-,TGTGCCAGCACCCCGGGAGGGACCACTGAAGCTTTCTTT,CASTPGGTTEAFF
-,TRBV18,TRBJ1-1,-,TGTGCCAGCTCTCCCCAGCAGGGAATGAACACTGAAGCTTTCTTT,CASSPQQGMNTEAFF
-,TRBV9,TRBJ2-5,TRBD2,TGTGCCAGCAGCGCACCCTCTAGCGGGGGGGCCATGGAGACCCAGTACTTC,CASSAPSSGGAMETQYF
once,TRBV3-1/TRBV3-2,TRBJ1-2,-,TGTGCCAGCAGCCAAGCCGCGACAGGCAGCTATGGCTACACCTTC,CASSQAATGSYGYTF
-,TRBV6-5,TRBJ2-3,TRBD2,TGTGCCAGCAGTAGACGGGGGGGGGCAGATACGCAGTATTTT,CASSRRGGADTQYF
-,TRBV18,TRBJ2-7,-,TGTGCCAGCTCACCGTCGAGGGATAGGTCCTACGAGCAGTACTTC,CASSPSRDRSYEQYF
-,TRBV5-1,TRBJ2-7,TRBD1,TGCGCCAGCAGCGCTAACAGGGGCCCTCTCTCCTACGAGCAGTACTTC,CASSANRGPLSYEQYF
-,TRBV14,TRBJ2-7,-,TGTGCCAGCAGCCAGTCCGGGACACTGACCTACGAGCAGTACTTC,CASSQSGTLTYEQYF
-,TRBV20-1,TRBJ1-1,-,TGCAGTGCTAGTCGACAGTCGAACACTGAAGCTTTCTTT,CSASRQSNTEAFF
-,TRBV5-4,TRBJ2-3,TRBD2,TGTGCCAGCAGCCCAGTGGCTAGCGGGGGGGAAGATACGCAGTATTTT,CASSPVASGGEDTQYF
-,TRBV9,TRBJ2-1,-,TGTGCCAGCAGCGTACAACAGCCGCTAAATTATTTCTCCTACAATGAGCAGTTCTTC,CASSVQQPLNYFSYNEQFF
-,TRBV6-6,TRBJ1-3,-,TGTGCCTCCCGCCTTTCTGGAAACACCATATATTTT,CASRLSGNTIYF
-,TRBV19,TRBJ1-1,-,TGTGCCAGTAGTATAGACTGGGCCGGGAACACTGAAGCTTTCTTT,CASSIDWAGNTEAFF
-,TRBV19,TRBJ1-6,-,TGTGCCAGTAGCCTTGAGTGGACAGTAAACTCACCCCTCCACTTT,CASSLEWTVNSPLHF